Sequencing of this TCR beta chain was carried out in a study of blood T cells in healthy people across ages. A second PCR of 7 to 11 cycles used a sample-barcoded 5' primer and a J-beta primer mix. TCRdb reprocessed the 5' RACE reads with MiXCR, giving one entry per CDR3 protein. Here the sample spans roughly 2 million distinct CDR3 sequences, about 49% being singletons. The CDR3 is 15 amino acids. V was trimmed by 5 bases and J by 4 bases, leaving 15 bases between them. Per germline, CDR1 MNHEY and CDR2 SVGAGI. The specimen was blood. The rearrangement uses TRBV6-5 and TRBJ2-1; D remains unclear. The receptor was derived from a woman aged 40 to 49 in good health. CDR3 amino acids: CASSADWTPYNEQFF. CDR3 bases: TGTGCCAGCAGTGCCGACTGGACCCCTTACAATGAGCAGTTCTTC.